A single sample is the source of the 16 T cell receptor beta chains below, sequenced in a study of blood T cell repertoires in COVID-19. Assay used: immunoSEQ multiplex PCR; TCRdb lists only in-frame clones, some missing. This sample has 150,000 to 200,000 clones, with approximately 80% found just once. Sequenced material: peripheral blood. These receptors came from a woman aged 80 or over with active or convalescent COVID-19.

The chain carries TRBV5-1 and TRBJ1-1; 7 bases are a match to TRBD1. V trimming: 0 bases; J trimming: 0 bases; junction bases outside the gene matches: 5. This CDR3 is 16 amino acids long. Germline V lookup: CDR1 SGHRS, CDR2 YFSETQ. This chain's CDR3 is CASSLALGGMNTEAFF. The CDR3 DNA reads as TGCGCCAGCAGCTTGGCGCTAGGGGGCATGAACACTGAAGCTTTCTTT.

V and J are TRBV9 and TRBJ2-3, with 15 bases fitting TRBD2. The CDR3 is 16 amino acids. CDR1 SGDLS and CDR2 YYNGEE come from the germline V gene. V was clipped by 4 bases and J by 9 bases; unmatched bases: 9. CDR3 sequence reads: CASSSGTSGGPGTQYF. For the CDR3, the DNA is TGTGCCAGCAGCTCTGGGACTAGCGGGGGGCCCGGCACGCAGTATTTT.

The rearrangement links TRBV27 to TRBJ1-4, with D uncertain. The CDR3 is 14 residues long. Looked up from germline, CDR1 is MNHEY and CDR2 is SMNVEV (reference sequence). Trimming removed 8 bases at V and 3 bases at J, with 13 bases between. This chain's CDR3 is CASAPGPANEKLFF. The DNA for the CDR3 is TGTGCCAGCGCCCCGGGTCCAGCTAATGAAAAACTGTTTTTT.

Concerning this clone: This CDR3 is also generated by other DNA sequences in the sample. This chain links TRBV6-5 with TRBJ1-1; TRBD1 agrees at 7 bases. Germline V CDR1 and CDR2: MNHEY, SVGAGI. After removal of 6 bases from V and 1 base from J, the junction contained 2 bases not matched to a gene. This CDR3 has 13 residues. CDR3: CASRTGANTEAFF. The CDR3 region has the DNA TGTGCCAGCAGAACAGGGGCGAACACTGAAGCTTTCTTT.

The chain joins TRBV14 to TRBJ1-2, with D possibly TRBD1 on 5 matching bases. CDR1 is SGHDN, CDR2 FVKESK, per germline. V was shortened by 1 base and J by 2 bases, with 8 bases between the two germline ends. This CDR3 contains 14 residues. CDR3 sequence (DNA): TGTGCCAGCAGCCAAGTAGGGGTGAACTATGGCTACACCTTC. Translation: CASSQVGVNYGYTF. The complete variable domain, with remaining parts taken from reference TRBV14 and TRBJ1-2, reads EAGVTQFPSHSVIEKGQTVTLRCDPISGHDNLYWYRRVMGKEIKFLLHFVKESKQDESGMPNNRFLAERTGGTYSTLKVQPAELEDSGVYFCASSQVGVNYGYTFGSGTRLTVV.

The chain joins TRBV12-3 or TRBV12-4 to TRBJ2-1, with no clear D. The CDR3 contains 13 residues. V was clipped by 3 bases and J by 4 bases, with 7 bases between them. As DNA, the CDR3 is TGTGCCAGCAGTTTCCAATTTTACAATGAGCAGTTCTTC. Its translation: CASSFQFYNEQFF.

This clone showed up just once. The chain combines TRBV10-3 with TRBJ2-3, with 11 bases aligning to TRBD2. This CDR3 is built from 17 residues. The V and J ends lost 2 bases and 2 bases, in that order; junction bases with no gene match: 6. The V gene's germline CDR1 is ENHRY and CDR2 SYGVKD. In nucleotides, the CDR3 is TGTGCCATCAGTGAGGGACTAGCGGGCGAGCCCACAGATACGCAGTATTTT. Residues: CAISEGLAGEPTDTQYF.

The genes are TRBV6-5 and TRBJ1-2; 11 bases map to TRBD1. Trimming took 1 base from V and 6 from J; bases not matched to a gene: 1. The CDR3 totals 14 residues. Looked up from germline, CDR1 is MNHEY and CDR2 is SVGAGI. CDR3 sequence reads: CASSYLGQGDGYTF. The CDR3 nucleotides are TGTGCCAGCAGTTACTTGGGACAGGGGGATGGCTACACCTTC.

The J gene is TRBJ2-5, the V gene TRBV7-2, with 10 nucleotides matching TRBD1. Looked up from germline, CDR1 is SGHTA and CDR2 is FQGNSA. With V trimmed by 3 bases and J by 4 bases, 5 bases remained unmatched. The CDR3 is 15 residues long. CDR3 sequence: CASSFDRGRGETQYF. Here the CDR3 DNA reads TGTGCCAGCAGCTTCGACAGGGGGCGAGGAGAGACCCAGTACTTC.

A word on this clone: The same CDR3 is also encoded by other DNA sequences in this sample. The rearrangement links TRBV6-5 to TRBJ1-6; 8 nucleotides line up with TRBD1. This CDR3 has 15 amino acids. The germline gives CDR1 MNHEY, CDR2 SVGAGI. Unmatched junction bases numbered 8, after V lost 3 bases and J lost 10 bases. CDR3 DNA: TGTGCCAGCAGTTATTCTGGGACAGGTGGATCACCCCTCCACTTT. It codes for CASSYSGTGGSPLHF.

The chain is built from TRBV6-5 and TRBJ1-2; TRBD1 matches 7 bases. The CDR3 is 12 residues long. With 5 bases clipped from V and 7 bases from J, the junction kept 4 bases outside the gene matches. In germline, CDR1 is MNHEY, CDR2 SVGAGI. The CDR3 sequence: CASSNRGSGYTF. The CDR3 nucleotides read TGTGCCAGCAGTAACAGGGGCTCTGGCTACACCTTC.

This chain uses TRBV19 with TRBJ2-7; 8 bases agree with TRBD1. The CDR3 runs 13 residues. V trimming: 5 bases; J trimming: 3 bases; junction bases outside the gene matches: 3. Germline lookup yields CDR1 LNHDA and CDR2 SQIVND (reference sequence). The CDR3 DNA follows: TGTGCCAGTAGTGACAGGGGACTCTACGAGCAGTACTTC. As protein: CASSDRGLYEQYF.

The V gene is TRBV21-1, the J gene TRBJ1-5; TRBD1 reflects the table's D call only, with no check against the DNA. TRBV21-1 constitutes a pseudogene. CDR3 length: 17 amino acids. The CDR3 loop reads CASSKVWAGLGNQPQHF. The CDR3 nucleotides read TGTGCCAGCAGCAAAGTATGGGCAGGATTGGGTAATCAGCCCCAGCATTTT.

The DNA for the CDR3 is TGTGCCAGCAGTTACTCGGGCAGGGCCAATTCACCCCTCCACTTT. Protein: CASSYSGRANSPLHF. The J gene is TRBJ1-6, the V gene TRBV6-2 or TRBV6-3; a weak D match, TRBD1 (5 bases). The CDR3 is made up of 15 amino acids. Germline loops: CDR1 MNHEY, CDR2 SVGEGT. Trimming took 0 bases from V and 7 from J, leaving 10 bases between them.

The rearrangement links TRBV6-5 to TRBJ1-2; D possibly corresponds to TRBD1 (5 bases). The CDR3 contains 14 residues. V lost 6 bases and J 4 bases, leaving 15 bases between the germline ends. The germline V gene has CDR1 MNHEY and CDR2 SVGAGI. The CDR3, as DNA: TGTGCCAGCAGCTTTGCAGACAGTCCCTATGGCTACACCTTC. Residues: CASSFADSPYGYTF.

This clone was counted only a few times. The chain is built from TRBV18 and TRBJ1-4; D gene unclear. The germline V and J ends were trimmed by 1 base and 7 bases, with 13 bases remaining between them. The CDR3 totals 15 residues. Per germline, CDR1 KGHSH and CDR2 LQKENI. CDR3 in DNA: TGTGCCAGCTCACCACGGGTCGGGTATGGTGAAAAACTGTTTTTT. Translation: CASSPRVGYGEKLFF.